The rows below give T cell receptor beta chains drawn from one sample of a study of blood T cell repertoires in COVID-19. This table comes from immunoSEQ multiplex PCR, and its TCRdb copy is limited to in-frame clones, with some not included. The top ten clones hold about 9.9% of a sample with about 230,000 clones, about nine tenths of them seen once. The sample taken for sequencing was peripheral blood. All receptors come from a man aged 50 or older with COVID-19, enrolled during active disease. The CDR3 runs from the conserved cysteine through the conserved F or W. The D gene is left open where the match is weak. The listing skips clone size in some rows; elsewhere it reads once, few, many or a size class.

size	V	D	J	DNA	CDR3
NA	TRBV19	NA	TRBJ2-5	TGTGCCAGTAGTATCAGGTACCGTAGGGAGACCCAGTACTTC	CASSIRYRRETQYF
NA	TRBV28	TRBD1	TRBJ1-2	TGTGCCAGCCTTAAGGGGGGACAGATCTTTGGCTATGGCTACACCTTC	CASLKGGQIFGYGYTF
NA	TRBV14	NA	TRBJ2-1	TGTGCCAGCAGCCAAGATTGGCATGGGCAGTTCTTC	CASSQDWHGQFF
once	TRBV12-5	TRBD2	TRBJ2-5	TGTGCTAGTGGTCCTGGACTAGCGGGGGAGACCCAGTACTTC	CASGPGLAGETQYF
NA	TRBV5-8	NA	TRBJ2-7	TGTGCCAGCAGCCGGACACGTACCTACGAGCAGTACTTC	CASSRTRTYEQYF
NA	TRBV10-3	NA	TRBJ2-7	TGTGCCATCAGTGAGGTTAGCGCTTACGAGCAGTACTTC	CAISEVSAYEQYF
NA	TRBV7-3	TRBD2	TRBJ2-1	TGTGCCAGCAGCCCCGTCTCTAGCGGGAGTTACAATGAGCAGTTCTTC	CASSPVSSGSYNEQFF
NA	TRBV6-5	NA	TRBJ2-2	TGTGCCAGCACTCCCGATGGGGGAGGCACCGGGGAGCTGTTTTTT	CASTPDGGGTGELFF
NA	TRBV7-2	TRBD1	TRBJ2-7	TGTGCCAGCAGCTGGACAGGATTGGCCTACGAGCAGTACTTC	CASSWTGLAYEQYF
NA	TRBV19	NA	TRBJ1-1	TGTGCCAGTAGTATAGCGACAGTAAACACTGAAGCTTTCTTT	CASSIATVNTEAFF
NA	TRBV6-5	NA	TRBJ1-1	TGTGCCAGCAGGAGGGCGGGGAACACTGAAGCTTTCTTT	CASRRAGNTEAFF
once	TRBV10-3	TRBD1	TRBJ1-2	TGTGCCATCAGTGGGGGCCCGGGACAGGAGAACTATGGCTACACCTTC	CAISGGPGQENYGYTF
few	TRBV28	NA	TRBJ2-7	TGTGCCAGCACCCCCTCATCCAACAGGGAGCTTCGGCACTTC	CASTPSSNRELRHF
NA	TRBV11-2	TRBD2	TRBJ2-7	TGTGCCAGCAGCTCGTTGTCTAGCGGAAAATACGAGCAGTACTTC	CASSSLSSGKYEQYF
NA	TRBV19	NA	TRBJ1-4	TGTGCCAGTAGTAACAGCCCTGCGGGGAGTGAAAAACTGTTTTTT	CASSNSPAGSEKLFF
NA	TRBV5-4	NA	TRBJ1-3	TGTGCCAGCAGCTTGTGGGAGGCCTCTGGAAACACCATATATTTT	CASSLWEASGNTIYF
many	TRBV10-3	TRBD2	TRBJ2-7	TGTGCCATCAGTCCCCGGACTAGCGGGGGGCCGACGAACTACGAGCAGTACTTC	CAISPRTSGGPTNYEQYF
NA	TRBV5-3	TRBD2	TRBJ2-7	TGTGCCAGAAGCTTGTGGGTAGCGGGAGGGCCCTCCCACTACGAGCAGTACTTC	CARSLWVAGGPSHYEQYF
NA	TRBV3-1/TRBV3-2	NA	TRBJ2-7	TGTGCCAGCAGCCAAGAGGGGGGAGACTACGAGCAGTACTTC	CASSQEGGDYEQYF
NA	TRBV18	TRBD1	TRBJ1-1	TGTGCCAGCTCACCCGACCAGGGGGCCGAAGCTTTCTTT	CASSPDQGAEAFF
NA	TRBV6-6	TRBD2	TRBJ2-1	TGTGCCACCACCTCTGGACTAGCGGGAGGGAATGAGCAGTTCTTC	CATTSGLAGGNEQFF
NA	TRBV7-2	TRBD1	TRBJ2-7	TGTGCCAGCAGTTCTCGGACAGGGATGGACGAGCAGTACTTC	CASSSRTGMDEQYF
NA	TRBV18	NA	TRBJ2-2	TGTGCCAGCTCACCAGGACTAAGGGTCACCGGGGAGCTGTTTTTT	CASSPGLRVTGELFF
NA	TRBV27	NA	TRBJ2-7	TGTGCCAGCAGGCGGGCCCACTCCTACGAGCAGTACTTC	CASRRAHSYEQYF
NA	TRBV10-1	NA	TRBJ2-2	TGCGCCAGCAGTGAGTCGCGAGGATCCACCGGGGAGCTGTTTTTT	CASSESRGSTGELFF
NA	TRBV24-1	TRBD1	TRBJ1-5	TGTGCCACCAGTCAGGGGGCTAATAGCAATCAGCCCCAGCATTTT	CATSQGANSNQPQHF
NA	TRBV29-1	NA	TRBJ2-5	TGCAGCGTTGAAAGGGGAACCCAAGAGACCCAGTACTTC	CSVERGTQETQYF
NA	TRBV6-4	TRBD2	TRBJ2-1	TGTGCCAGCAGCGCCGGACTAGCGGATTACAATGAGCAGTTCTTC	CASSAGLADYNEQFF
once	TRBV6-5	NA	TRBJ1-1	TGTGCCAGCAGTTATGGACAGATGAACACTGAAGCTTTCTTT	CASSYGQMNTEAFF
NA	TRBV3-1/TRBV3-2	TRBD1	TRBJ2-7	TGTGCCAGCAGCCACCGAGGACAGGGGGTCTACGAGCAGTACTTC	CASSHRGQGVYEQYF
NA	TRBV3-1/TRBV3-2	TRBD2	TRBJ2-1	TGTGCCAGCAGCCAAGATACTAGCGGGCAGCAGTTCTTC	CASSQDTSGQQFF